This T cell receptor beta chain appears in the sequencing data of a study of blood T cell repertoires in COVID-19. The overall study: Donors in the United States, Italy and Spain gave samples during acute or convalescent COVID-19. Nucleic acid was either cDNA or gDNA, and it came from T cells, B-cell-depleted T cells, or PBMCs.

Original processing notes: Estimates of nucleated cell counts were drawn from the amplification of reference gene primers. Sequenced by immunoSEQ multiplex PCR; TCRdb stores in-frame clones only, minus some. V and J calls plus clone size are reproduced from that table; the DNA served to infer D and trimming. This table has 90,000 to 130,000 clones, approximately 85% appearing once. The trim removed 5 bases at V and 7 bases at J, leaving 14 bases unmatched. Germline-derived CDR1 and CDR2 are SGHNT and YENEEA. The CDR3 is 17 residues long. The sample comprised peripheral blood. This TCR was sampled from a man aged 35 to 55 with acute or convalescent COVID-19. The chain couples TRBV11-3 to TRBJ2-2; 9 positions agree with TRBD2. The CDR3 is CASSPRRLAGKGGELFF. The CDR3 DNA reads TGTGCCAGCAGCCCCAGACGGCTAGCGGGAAAGGGCGGGGAGCTGTTTTTT.